This TCR beta chain emerged from a study of B cell selection in AIRE deficiency. Study outcomes and limitations: Patient Tconv and Treg cells showed healthy-like TCRBV usage, CDR3 length, diversity. Shared Treg sequences were biased toward short CDR3s with few non-templated nucleotide insertions. TCRbeta-only data showed under 45% of shared healthy Treg sequences in healthy Tconv.

Some clones are missing from TCRdb's copy, which holds only in-frame ones; the method was immunoSEQ multiplex PCR. This sample yields fewer than 25,000 clones, of which approximately 91% are seen a single time; roughly 1.5% belongs to the top ten. This clone appeared a few times. What it binds is unknown. Sorted regulatory T cells were CD4-positive, CD25-high and CD127-low or negative. The sequence was obtained from a human donor in good health. Material for sequencing was CD4+CD25+ Tregs sorted from PBMCs.

Here the CDR3 DNA reads TGCAGCGTTGAAGGGACAGGGGGGGCCCTAAACTATGGCTACACCTTC. It specifies CSVEGTGGALNYGYTF. This rearrangement joins TRBV29-1 to TRBJ1-2; TRBD1 matches at 10 bases. Germline loops: CDR1 SQVTM, CDR2 ANQGSEA. The CDR3 runs to 16 residues. V was clipped by 1 base and J by 2 bases; unmatched bases: 7.